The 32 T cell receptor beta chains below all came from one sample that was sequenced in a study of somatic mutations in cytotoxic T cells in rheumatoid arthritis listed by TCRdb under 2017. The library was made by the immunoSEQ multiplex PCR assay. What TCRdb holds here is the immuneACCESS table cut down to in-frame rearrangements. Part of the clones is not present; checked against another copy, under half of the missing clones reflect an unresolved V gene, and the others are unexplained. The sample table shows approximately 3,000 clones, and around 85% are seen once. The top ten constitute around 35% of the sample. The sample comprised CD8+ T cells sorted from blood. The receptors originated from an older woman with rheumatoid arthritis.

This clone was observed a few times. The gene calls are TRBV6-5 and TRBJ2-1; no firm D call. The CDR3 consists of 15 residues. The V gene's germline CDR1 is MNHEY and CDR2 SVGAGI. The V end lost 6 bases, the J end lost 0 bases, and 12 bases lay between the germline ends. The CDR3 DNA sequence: TGTGCCAGCAGCCCCACTTTGAGCTCCTACAATGAGCAGTTCTTC. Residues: CASSPTLSSYNEQFF.

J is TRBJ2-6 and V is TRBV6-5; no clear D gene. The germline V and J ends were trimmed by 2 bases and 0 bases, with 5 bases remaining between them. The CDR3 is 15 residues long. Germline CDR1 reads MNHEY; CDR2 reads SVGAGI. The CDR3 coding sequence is TGTGCCAGCAGTTACGAGCTCTCTGGGGCCAACGTCCTGACTTTC. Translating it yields CASSYELSGANVLTF.

CDR3 coding DNA: TGTGCCAGCAGCCACTCCACGCCGGGACAGATAGGTTATGAGCAGTTCTTC. Encoded protein: CASSHSTPGQIGYEQFF. The chain employs TRBV14 and TRBJ2-1; 7 nucleotides line up with TRBD1. V lost 3 bases to trimming and J lost 8 bases; unmatched junction nucleotides: 16. The CDR3 covers 17 residues. Germline assignment: CDR1 SGHDN and CDR2 FVKESK.

CDR3 coding DNA: TGTGCCAGCAGTTTACTATCAGGGGGCCCCTACGAGCAGTACTTC. Translated: CASSLLSGGPYEQYF. The chain carries TRBV6-5 and TRBJ2-7; the match to TRBD1 covers 8 bases. The V segment lost 4 bases and the J segment 2 bases; nucleotides outside the gene matches: 7. Germline loops: CDR1 MNHEY, CDR2 SVGAGI. The CDR3 contains 15 residues.

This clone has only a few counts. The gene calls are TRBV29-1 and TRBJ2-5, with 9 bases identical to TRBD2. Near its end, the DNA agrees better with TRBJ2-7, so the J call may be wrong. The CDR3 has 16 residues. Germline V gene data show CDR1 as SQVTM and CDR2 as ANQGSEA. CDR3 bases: TGCAGCGTTGTCTCTAGCGGGGCAAGTATCCGCTACGAGCAGTACTTC. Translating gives CSVVSSGASIRYEQYF.

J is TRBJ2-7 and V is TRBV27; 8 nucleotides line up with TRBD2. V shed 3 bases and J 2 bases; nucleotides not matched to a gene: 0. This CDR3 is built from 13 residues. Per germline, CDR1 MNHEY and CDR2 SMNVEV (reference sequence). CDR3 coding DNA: TGTGCCAGCAGTTTGCGGGGGGCCTACGAGCAGTACTTC. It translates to CASSLRGAYEQYF.

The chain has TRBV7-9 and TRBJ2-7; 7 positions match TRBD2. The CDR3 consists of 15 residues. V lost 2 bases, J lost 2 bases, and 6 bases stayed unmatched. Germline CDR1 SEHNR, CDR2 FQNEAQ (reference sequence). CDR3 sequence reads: CASSLSLAEAYEQYF. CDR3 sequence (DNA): TGTGCCAGCAGCTTAAGTCTAGCGGAAGCCTACGAGCAGTACTTC.

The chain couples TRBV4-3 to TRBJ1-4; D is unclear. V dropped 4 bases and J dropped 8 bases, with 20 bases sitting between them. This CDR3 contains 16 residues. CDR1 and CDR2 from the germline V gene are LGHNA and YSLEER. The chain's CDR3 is CASSLQVGGTREKLFF. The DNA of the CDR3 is TGCGCCAGCAGCCTCCAGGTCGGAGGAACTAGAGAAAAACTGTTTTTT.

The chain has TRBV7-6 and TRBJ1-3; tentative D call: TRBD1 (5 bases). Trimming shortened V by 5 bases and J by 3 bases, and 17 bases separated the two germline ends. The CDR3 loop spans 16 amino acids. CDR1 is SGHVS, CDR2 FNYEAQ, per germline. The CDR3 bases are TGTGCCAGCAGCCCAGGGCAGGGTCGAAGTGGAAACACCATATATTTT. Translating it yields CASSPGQGRSGNTIYF. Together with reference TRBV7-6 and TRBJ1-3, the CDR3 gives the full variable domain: GAGVSQSPRYKVTKRGQDVALRCDPISGHVSLYWYRQALGQGPEFLTYFNYEAQQDKSGLPNDRFSAERPEGSISTLTIQRTEQRDSAMYRCASSPGQGRSGNTIYFGEGSWLTVV.

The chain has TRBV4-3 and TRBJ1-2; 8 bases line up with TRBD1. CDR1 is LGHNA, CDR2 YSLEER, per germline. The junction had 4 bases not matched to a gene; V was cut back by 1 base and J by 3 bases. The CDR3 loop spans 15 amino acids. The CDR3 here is CASSQVLGQDYGYTF. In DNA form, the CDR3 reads TGCGCCAGCAGCCAAGTACTGGGACAGGACTATGGCTACACCTTC.

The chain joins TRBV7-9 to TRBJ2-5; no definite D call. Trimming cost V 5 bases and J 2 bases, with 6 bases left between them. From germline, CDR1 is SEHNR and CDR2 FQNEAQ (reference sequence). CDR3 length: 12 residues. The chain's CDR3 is CASSPGQETQYF. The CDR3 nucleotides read TGTGCCAGCAGCCCGGGTCAAGAGACCCAGTACTTC.

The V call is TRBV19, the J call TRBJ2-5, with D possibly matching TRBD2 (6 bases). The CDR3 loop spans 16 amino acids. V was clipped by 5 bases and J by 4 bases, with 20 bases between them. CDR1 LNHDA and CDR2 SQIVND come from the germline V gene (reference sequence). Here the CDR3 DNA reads TGTGCCAGTAGTGGGAATAGCGGTTTTTGGGGAGAGACCCAGTACTTC. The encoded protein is CASSGNSGFWGETQYF.

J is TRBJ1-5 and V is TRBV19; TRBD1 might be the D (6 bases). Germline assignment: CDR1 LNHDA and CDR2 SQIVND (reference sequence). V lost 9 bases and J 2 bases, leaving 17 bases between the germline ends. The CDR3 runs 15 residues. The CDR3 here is CASMTGPFGNQPQHF. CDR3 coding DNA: TGTGCCAGCATGACAGGACCCTTTGGCAATCAGCCCCAGCATTTT. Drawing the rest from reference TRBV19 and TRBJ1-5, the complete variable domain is DGGITQSPKYLFRKEGQNVTLSCEQNLNHDAMYWYRQDPGQGLRLIYYSQIVNDFQKGDIAEGYSVSREKKESFPLTVTSAQKNPTAFYLCASMTGPFGNQPQHFGDGTRLSIL.

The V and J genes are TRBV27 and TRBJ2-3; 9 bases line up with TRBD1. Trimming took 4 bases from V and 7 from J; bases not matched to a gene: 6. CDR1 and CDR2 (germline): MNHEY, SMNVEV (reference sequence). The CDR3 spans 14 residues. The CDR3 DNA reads TGTGCCAGCAGTTATGGGACAGGGACAAATACGCAGTATTTT. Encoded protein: CASSYGTGTNTQYF.

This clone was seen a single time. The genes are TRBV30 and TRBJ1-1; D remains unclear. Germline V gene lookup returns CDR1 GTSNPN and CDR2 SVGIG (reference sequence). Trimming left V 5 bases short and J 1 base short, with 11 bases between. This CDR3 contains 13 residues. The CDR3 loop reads CAWGRSGNTEAFF. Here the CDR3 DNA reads TGTGCCTGGGGGAGGTCCGGGAACACTGAAGCTTTCTTT.

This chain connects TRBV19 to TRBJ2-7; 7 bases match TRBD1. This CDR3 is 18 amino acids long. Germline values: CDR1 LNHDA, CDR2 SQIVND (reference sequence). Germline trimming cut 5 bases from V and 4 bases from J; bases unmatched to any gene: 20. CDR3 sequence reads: CASSPRGREAGVPYEQYF. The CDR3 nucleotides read TGTGCCAGTAGTCCTAGGGGGCGTGAGGCGGGCGTACCGTACGAGCAGTACTTC.

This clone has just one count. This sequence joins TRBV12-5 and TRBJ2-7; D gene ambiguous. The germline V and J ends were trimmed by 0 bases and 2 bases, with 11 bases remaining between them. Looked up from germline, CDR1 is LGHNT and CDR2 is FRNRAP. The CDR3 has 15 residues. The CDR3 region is CASGLVRVLTYEQYF. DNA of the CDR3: TGTGCTAGTGGTTTGGTACGGGTCCTAACCTACGAGCAGTACTTC.

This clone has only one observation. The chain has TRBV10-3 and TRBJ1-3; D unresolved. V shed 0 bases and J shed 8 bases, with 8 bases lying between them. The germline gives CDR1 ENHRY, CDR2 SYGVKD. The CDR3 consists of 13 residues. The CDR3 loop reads CAISESRGYTIYF. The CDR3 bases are TGTGCCATCAGTGAGTCGCGGGGTTACACCATATATTTT.

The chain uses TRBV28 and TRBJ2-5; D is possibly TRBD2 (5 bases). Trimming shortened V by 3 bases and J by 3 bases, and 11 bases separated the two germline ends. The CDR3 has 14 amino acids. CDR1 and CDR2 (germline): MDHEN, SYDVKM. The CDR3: CASSFLGSEETQYF. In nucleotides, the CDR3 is TGTGCCAGCAGTTTTCTGGGGAGTGAAGAGACCCAGTACTTC.

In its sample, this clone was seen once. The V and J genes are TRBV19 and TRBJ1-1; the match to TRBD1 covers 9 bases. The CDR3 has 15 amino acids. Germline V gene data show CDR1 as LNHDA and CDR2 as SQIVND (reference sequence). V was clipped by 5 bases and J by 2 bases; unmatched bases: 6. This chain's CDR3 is CASSPRTGANTEAFF. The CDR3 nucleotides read TGTGCCAGTAGTCCTCGGACAGGGGCCAACACTGAAGCTTTCTTT.

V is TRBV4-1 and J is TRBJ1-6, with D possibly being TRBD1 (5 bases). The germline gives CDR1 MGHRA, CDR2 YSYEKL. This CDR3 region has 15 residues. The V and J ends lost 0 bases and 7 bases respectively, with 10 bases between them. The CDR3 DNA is TGCGCCAGCAGCCAAGAGGAGACAGTAAATTCACCCCTCCACTTT. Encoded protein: CASSQEETVNSPLHF.

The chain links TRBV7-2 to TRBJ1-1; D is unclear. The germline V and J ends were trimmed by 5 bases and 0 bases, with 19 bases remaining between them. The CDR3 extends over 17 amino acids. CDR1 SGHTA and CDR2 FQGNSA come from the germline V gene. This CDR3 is CASSPPVRTELNTEAFF. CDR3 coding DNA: TGTGCCAGCAGCCCCCCGGTCCGGACTGAGTTGAACACTGAAGCTTTCTTT. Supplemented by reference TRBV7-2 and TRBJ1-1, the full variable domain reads GAGVSQSPSNKVTEKGKDVELRCDPISGHTALYWYRQSLGQGLEFLIYFQGNSAPDKSGLPSDRFSAERTGGSVSTLTIQRTQQEDSAVYLCASSPPVRTELNTEAFFGQGTRLTVV.

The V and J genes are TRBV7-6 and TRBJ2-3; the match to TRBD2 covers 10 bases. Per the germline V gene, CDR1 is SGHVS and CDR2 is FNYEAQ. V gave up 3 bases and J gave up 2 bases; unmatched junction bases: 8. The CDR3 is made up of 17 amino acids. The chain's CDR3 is CASSFFPGLADTDTQYF. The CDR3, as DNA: TGTGCCAGCAGCTTTTTCCCAGGACTAGCGGACACAGATACGCAGTATTTT.

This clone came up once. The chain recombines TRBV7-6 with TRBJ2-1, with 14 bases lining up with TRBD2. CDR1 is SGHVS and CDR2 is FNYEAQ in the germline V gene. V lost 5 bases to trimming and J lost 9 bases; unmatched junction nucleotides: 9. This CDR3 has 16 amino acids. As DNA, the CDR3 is TGTGCCAGCAGCCCTCGACTAGCGGGGGGGCCTGGTGAGCAGTTCTTC. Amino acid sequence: CASSPRLAGGPGEQFF.

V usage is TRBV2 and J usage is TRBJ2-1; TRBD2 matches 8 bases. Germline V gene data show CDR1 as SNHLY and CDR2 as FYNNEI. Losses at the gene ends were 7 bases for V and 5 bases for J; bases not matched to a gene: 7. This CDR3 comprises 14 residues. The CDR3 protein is CASNVLAVDNEQFF. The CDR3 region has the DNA TGTGCCAGCAATGTACTAGCGGTCGACAATGAGCAGTTCTTC.

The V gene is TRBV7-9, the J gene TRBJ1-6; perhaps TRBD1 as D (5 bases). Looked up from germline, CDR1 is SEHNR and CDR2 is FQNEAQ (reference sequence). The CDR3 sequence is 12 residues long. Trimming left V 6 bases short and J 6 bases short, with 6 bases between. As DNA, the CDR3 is TGTGCCAGCAGTCAGGGTAATTCACCCCTCCACTTT. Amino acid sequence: CASSQGNSPLHF.

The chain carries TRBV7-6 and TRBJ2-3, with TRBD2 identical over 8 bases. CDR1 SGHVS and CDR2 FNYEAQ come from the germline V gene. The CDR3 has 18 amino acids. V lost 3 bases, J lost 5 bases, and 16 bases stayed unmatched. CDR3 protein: CASSFSGGATRRGDTQYF. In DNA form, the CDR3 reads TGTGCCAGCAGCTTCTCCGGGGGGGCCACCAGAAGGGGAGATACGCAGTATTTT.

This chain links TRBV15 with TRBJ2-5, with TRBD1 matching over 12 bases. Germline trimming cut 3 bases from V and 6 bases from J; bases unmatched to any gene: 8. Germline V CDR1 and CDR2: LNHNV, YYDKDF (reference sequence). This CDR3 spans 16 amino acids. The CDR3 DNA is TGTGCCACCAGCAGTGTCGGGACAGGGGGCGGAAAGACCCAGTACTTC. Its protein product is CATSSVGTGGGKTQYF.

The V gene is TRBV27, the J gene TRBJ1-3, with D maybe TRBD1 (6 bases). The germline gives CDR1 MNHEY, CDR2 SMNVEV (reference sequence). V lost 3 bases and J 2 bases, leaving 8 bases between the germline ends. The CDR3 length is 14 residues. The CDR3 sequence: CASSFGGPGNTIYF. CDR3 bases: TGTGCCAGCAGTTTTGGGGGCCCTGGAAACACCATATATTTT.

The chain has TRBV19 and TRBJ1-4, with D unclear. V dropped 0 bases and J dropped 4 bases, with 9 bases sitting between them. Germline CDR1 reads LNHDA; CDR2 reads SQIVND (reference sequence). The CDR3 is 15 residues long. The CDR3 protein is CASSIDGSRNEKLFF. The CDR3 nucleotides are TGTGCCAGTAGTATAGATGGCTCTCGTAATGAAAAACTGTTTTTT.

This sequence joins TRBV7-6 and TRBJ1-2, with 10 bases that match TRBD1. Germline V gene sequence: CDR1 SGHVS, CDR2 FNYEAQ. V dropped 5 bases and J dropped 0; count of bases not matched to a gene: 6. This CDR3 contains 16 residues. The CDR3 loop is CASSGDRGNPNYGYTF. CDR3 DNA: TGTGCCAGCAGCGGGGACAGGGGTAACCCTAACTATGGCTACACCTTC.

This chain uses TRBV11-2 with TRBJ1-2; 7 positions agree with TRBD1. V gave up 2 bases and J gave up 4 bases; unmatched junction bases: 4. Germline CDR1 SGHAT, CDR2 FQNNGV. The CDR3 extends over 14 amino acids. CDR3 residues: CASSLLDRLYGYTF. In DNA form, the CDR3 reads TGTGCCAGCAGCTTACTGGACAGGCTCTATGGCTACACCTTC.